The 20 T cell receptor beta chains below come from one sample, sequenced in a study of resident and recirculating memory T cells in vitiligo. Some clones are missing from TCRdb's copy, which holds only in-frame ones; the method was immunoSEQ multiplex PCR. The sample contains 40,000 to 50,000 clones, around 90% of which appear only once. The sequenced material came from blood. The receptor source for this set is a male donor with vitiligo.

The chain has TRBV9 and TRBJ2-5; 13 nucleotides align to TRBD2. Germline V gene sequence: CDR1 SGDLS, CDR2 YYNGEE. The length of the CDR3 is 16 residues. With V trimmed by 4 bases and J by 5 bases, 8 bases remained unmatched. The CDR3 DNA reads as TGTGCCAGCAGCACCACGACTAGCGGGGGGCTCGAGACCCAGTACTTC. Translation: CASSTTTSGGLETQYF.

The chain joins TRBV2 to TRBJ2-5; TRBD2 aligns across 13 bases. Germline CDR1 SNHLY, CDR2 FYNNEI. CDR3 length equals 15 residues. Trimming took 6 bases from V and 2 from J; bases not matched to a gene: 3. CDR3 in DNA: TGTGCCAGCAGAAGGACTAGCGGGGGTCAAGAGACCCAGTACTTC. It is translated as CASRRTSGGQETQYF. The variable domain in full, with the rest retrieved from reference TRBV2 and TRBJ2-5, is EPEVTQTPSHQVTQMGQEVILRCVPISNHLYFYWYRQILGQKVEFLVSFYNNEISEKSEIFDDQFSVERPDGSNFTLKIRSTKLEDSAMYFCASRRTSGGQETQYFGPGTRLLVL.

A few counts support this clone. V usage is TRBV7-2 and J usage is TRBJ2-3; 7 nucleotides match TRBD2. In germline, CDR1 is SGHTA, CDR2 FQGNSA. The CDR3 length is 14 residues. J lost 5 bases, V lost 4 bases, and 6 bases had no gene match. CDR3 DNA sequence: TGTGCCAGCAGCTCAGATTGGGGGGGAGATACGCAGTATTTT. Translation gives CASSSDWGGDTQYF.

The chain employs TRBV9 and TRBJ2-5; 7 nucleotides align to TRBD2. This CDR3 has 16 amino acids. V dropped 4 bases and J dropped 7; count of bases not matched to a gene: 16. The germline gives CDR1 SGDLS, CDR2 YYNGEE. The CDR3 region is CASSPTFRGEAGTQYF. The CDR3 nucleotides read TGTGCCAGCAGCCCCACCTTTCGGGGGGAGGCGGGGACCCAGTACTTC. The variable domain in full, completed from reference TRBV9 and TRBJ2-5, reads DSGVTQTPKHLITATGQRVTLRCSPRSGDLSVYWYQQSLDQGLQFLIQYYNGEERAKGNILERFSAQQFPDLHSELNLSSLELGDSALYFCASSPTFRGEAGTQYFGPGTRLLVL.

The chain carries TRBV10-3 and TRBJ2-7, with TRBD2 matching over 12 bases. The CDR3 runs to 14 residues. Germline V gives CDR1 ENHRY, CDR2 SYGVKD. V lost 6 bases, J lost 5 bases, and 5 bases stayed unmatched. CDR3 sequence reads: CAISPSGGEDEQYF. The CDR3 DNA reads as TGTGCCATCAGCCCTAGCGGGGGGGAGGACGAGCAGTACTTC.

The chain recombines TRBV25-1 with TRBJ2-1; 8 bases match TRBD2. The V gene end was trimmed by 3 bases and the J gene end by 1 base; junction bases not matched to a gene: 5. Germline-derived CDR1 and CDR2 are MGHDK and SYGVNS. The CDR3 has 16 amino acids. The CDR3 nucleotides are TGTGCCAGCAGTGAGGCCGAGCGGGGGTCCTACAATGAGCAGTTCTTC. Its translation is CASSEAERGSYNEQFF.

This chain uses TRBV29-1 with TRBJ1-1; possible D gene TRBD1, 5 bases. Trimming cost V 4 bases and J 8 bases, with 11 bases left between them. From germline, CDR1 is SQVTM and CDR2 ANQGSEA. The CDR3 consists of 11 residues. CDR3 sequence (DNA): TGCAGCGTTGGGAGGGGTCCCGAAGCTTTCTTT. As protein: CSVGRGPEAFF.

The chain carries TRBV5-1 and TRBJ1-5; 12 bases match TRBD1. The V gene's germline CDR1 is SGHRS and CDR2 YFSETQ. CDR3 length: 16 residues. The V segment lost 0 bases and the J segment 4 bases; nucleotides outside the gene matches: 2. CDR3 residues: CASSLGDRGPNQPQHF. The CDR3 DNA is TGCGCCAGCAGCTTGGGGGACAGGGGGCCAAATCAGCCCCAGCATTTT. The full variable domain, its missing parts supplied by reference TRBV5-1 and TRBJ1-5, is KAGVTQTPRYLIKTRGQQVTLSCSPISGHRSVSWYQQTPGQGLQFLFEYFSETQRNKGNFPGRFSGRQFSNSRSEMNVSTLELGDSALYLCASSLGDRGPNQPQHFGDGTRLSIL.

The chain is built from TRBV4-3 and TRBJ1-5; possible D gene TRBD1, 6 bases. The CDR3 covers 15 residues. Germline values: CDR1 LGHNA, CDR2 YSLEER. V gave up 3 bases and J gave up 4 bases, with 13 bases separating them. The CDR3 region has the DNA TGCGCCAGCAGCCAGAACAGGGACTATAATCAGCCCCAGCATTTT. Encoded protein: CASSQNRDYNQPQHF.

The chain combines TRBV5-1 with TRBJ2-3; 7 nucleotides align to TRBD1. J was trimmed by 6 bases and V by 0 bases; bases with no gene match: 16. CDR1 and CDR2 (germline): SGHRS, YFSETQ. This CDR3 has 18 residues. The CDR3, as DNA: TGCGCCAGCAGCTTGGACCTGCCAGACAGGGCCCGTGGGGATACGCAGTATTTT. Its translation: CASSLDLPDRARGDTQYF. Looking up the rest from reference TRBV5-1 and TRBJ2-3 gives the full variable domain: KAGVTQTPRYLIKTRGQQVTLSCSPISGHRSVSWYQQTPGQGLQFLFEYFSETQRNKGNFPGRFSGRQFSNSRSEMNVSTLELGDSALYLCASSLDLPDRARGDTQYFGPGTRLTVL.

The CDR3 bases are TGTGCCAGCAGCTTAGGGGGGGGGCCTGAGCAGTACTTC. Translated, it gives CASSLGGGPEQYF. This chain connects TRBV7-2 to TRBJ2-7; D is perhaps TRBD2 (7 bases). The ends were cut back, 1 base at V and 7 bases at J, with 11 bases in the middle. This CDR3 region has 13 residues. CDR1 and CDR2 from the germline V gene are SGHTA and FQGNSA.

The genes are TRBV5-1 and TRBJ2-3, with D possibly TRBD1 on 6 matching bases. V lost 3 bases and J lost 5, with 16 bases in between. Per the germline V gene, CDR1 is SGHRS and CDR2 is YFSETQ. This CDR3 spans 15 amino acids. The chain's CDR3 is CASSSQGGKGDTQYF. CDR3 in DNA: TGCGCCAGCAGCTCCCAAGGGGGTAAAGGAGATACGCAGTATTTT.

The chain uses TRBV29-1 and TRBJ2-1, with 10 bases identical to TRBD2. The CDR3 contains 13 residues. Trimming at V came to 8 bases and at J to 10 bases, leaving 11 bases not matched to a gene. Germline loops: CDR1 SQVTM, CDR2 ANQGSEA. The CDR3 DNA is TGCAGCACCAAGCGGGGGGGCCGGTTCGAGCAGTTCTTC. This gives the protein CSTKRGGRFEQFF.

V gene TRBV5-8 combines with J gene TRBJ2-1; the match to TRBD2 covers 8 bases. The CDR3 spans 16 residues. V dropped 9 bases and J dropped 3; count of bases not matched to a gene: 14. Germline V CDR1 and CDR2: SGHTS, YDEGEE. The CDR3 sequence: CATLGIAGTNYNEQFF. The CDR3 nucleotides read TGTGCCACCCTAGGGATAGCGGGGACGAACTACAATGAGCAGTTCTTC. Looking up the rest from reference TRBV5-8 and TRBJ2-1 gives the full variable domain: EAGVTQSPTHLIKTRGQQATLRCSPISGHTSVYWYQQALGLGLQFLLWYDEGEERNRGNFPPRFSGRQFPNYSSELNVNALELEDSALYLCATLGIAGTNYNEQFFGPGTRLTVL.

This chain links TRBV11-3 with TRBJ2-1, with TRBD1 as a possible D gene (6 bases). Per germline, CDR1 SGHNT and CDR2 YENEEA. Trimming shortened V by 3 bases and J by 9 bases, and 12 bases separated the two germline ends. The CDR3 loop spans 13 amino acids. CDR3 nucleotide sequence: TGTGCCAGCAGCTTTATTCGGACAGCTGAGCAGTTCTTC. Translated: CASSFIRTAEQFF.

This rearrangement joins TRBV15 to TRBJ2-1, with TRBD2 identical over 7 bases. V was pared by 5 bases and J by 7 bases, with 11 bases of the junction left unmatched. Germline V lookup: CDR1 LNHNV, CDR2 YYDKDF (reference sequence). The CDR3 runs 15 residues. The chain's CDR3 is CATSGLSGVGNEQFF. CDR3 DNA sequence: TGTGCCACCAGCGGACTCAGCGGGGTTGGGAATGAGCAGTTCTTC.

The rearrangement uses TRBV7-9 and TRBJ1-3; D unresolved. V dropped 5 bases and J dropped 1 base, with 12 bases sitting between them. The CDR3 is 15 amino acids. Germline V CDR1 and CDR2: SEHNR, FQNEAQ (reference sequence). The CDR3 reads CASSPGSRSGNTIYF. The CDR3 bases are TGTGCCAGCAGCCCCGGGTCTCGTTCTGGAAACACCATATATTTT.

The chain joins TRBV6-1 to TRBJ1-2; weak D call: TRBD1 (5 bases). The CDR3 sequence is 14 residues long. V lost 5 bases and J 4 bases, leaving 14 bases between the germline ends. Germline assignment: CDR1 MNHNS and CDR2 SASEGT. The CDR3, as DNA: TGTGCCAGCAGTACCCTGGACAACTCCTATGGCTACACCTTC. Its translation is CASSTLDNSYGYTF.

The DNA of the CDR3 is TGTGCCAGCAGTATAAGGACATTTAATTCACCCCTCCACTTT. Its protein is CASSIRTFNSPLHF. V is TRBV6-1 and J is TRBJ1-6; tentatively, D is TRBD1 (5 bases). The CDR3 is made up of 14 amino acids. Trimming removed 5 bases at V and 6 bases at J, with 11 bases between. Germline-derived CDR1 and CDR2 are MNHNS and SASEGT.

V usage is TRBV2 and J usage is TRBJ1-2, with D perhaps matching TRBD1 (5 bases). CDR3 length equals 11 residues. Germline V CDR1 and CDR2: SNHLY, FYNNEI. V lost 4 bases, J lost 8 bases, and 8 bases lay in between. Here the CDR3 reads CASSVGAGYTF. The DNA of the CDR3 is TGTGCCAGCAGTGTTGGGGCGGGCTACACCTTC. The full variable domain, in which reference TRBV2 and TRBJ1-2 provide the parts outside the CDR3, is EPEVTQTPSHQVTQMGQEVILRCVPISNHLYFYWYRQILGQKVEFLVSFYNNEISEKSEIFDDQFSVERPDGSNFTLKIRSTKLEDSAMYFCASSVGAGYTFGSGTRLTVV.